The 10 T cell receptor beta chains in this list originate from one sample, sequenced in a study of metastatic and nonmetastatic thyroid tumors. Patients were all untreated before their thyroid surgery. TCRdb ran MiXCR on the PCR reads. The sample lists tens of thousands of clones; roughly 20% were seen once. The sequenced sample was blood. These receptors all stem from a female donor with papillary thyroid cancer or a benign thyroid nodule (not recorded which). Some clones in this sample may be carry-over from other donors' samples.

This clone has just a few counts. The V call is TRBV7-2, the J call TRBJ1-6; D ambiguous. Germline V gene sequence: CDR1 SGHTA, CDR2 FQGNSA. The CDR3 runs 15 residues. The V end lost 0 bases, the J end lost 5 bases, and 8 bases lay between the germline ends. CDR3 in amino acids: CASSLAVTNNSPLHF. CDR3 coding DNA: TGTGCCAGCAGCTTAGCGGTGACAAATAATTCACCCCTCCACTTT.

This clone was observed at least ten times. The genes are TRBV9 and TRBJ1-5; 8 bases agree with TRBD1. This CDR3 comprises 15 residues. Germline CDR1 is SGDLS and CDR2 is YYNGEE. V dropped 0 bases and J dropped 3; count of bases not matched to a gene: 2. The CDR3 is CASSVGQGFNQPQHF. CDR3 nucleotide sequence: TGTGCCAGCAGCGTAGGACAGGGGTTCAATCAGCCCCAGCATTTT.

V gene TRBV12-3 or TRBV12-4 combines with J gene TRBJ2-1; tentatively, D is TRBD1 (6 bases). The ends were cut back, 4 bases at V and 8 bases at J, with 18 bases in the middle. The CDR3 length is 15 residues. Here the CDR3 reads CASSSPYRVRDEQFF. CDR3 sequence (DNA): TGTGCCAGCAGTTCCCCGTACAGGGTTAGAGATGAGCAGTTCTTC.

This clone was seen more than once but under ten times. V gene TRBV5-1 combines with J gene TRBJ2-7; 9 nucleotides align to TRBD2. J was trimmed by 2 bases and V by 1 base; bases with no gene match: 22. CDR3 size: 21 residues. The V gene's germline CDR1 is SGHRS and CDR2 YFSETQ. The CDR3: CASSLLPAIRTLAGSPYEQYF. In nucleotides, the CDR3 is TGCGCCAGCAGCTTGTTACCCGCCATCCGGACACTAGCGGGTTCCCCCTACGAGCAGTACTTC.

At least ten counts were recorded for this clone. This sequence joins TRBV30 and TRBJ2-6, with D maybe TRBD1 (5 bases). The V end was cut by 0 bases, the J end by 0 bases, with 15 bases between. The CDR3 consists of 18 residues. Per the germline V gene, CDR1 is GTSNPN and CDR2 is SVGIG (reference sequence). The CDR3 spells CAWSVPTGGISGANVLTF. The CDR3 nucleotides read TGTGCCTGGAGTGTACCTACAGGTGGGATCTCTGGGGCCAACGTCCTGACTTTC.

This clone appeared many times. The CDR3 loop reads CASSIGGQIQETQYF. CDR3 nucleotides: TGTGCCAGTAGTATAGGTGGGCAGATACAAGAGACCCAGTACTTC. This chain joins TRBV19 and TRBJ2-5; D is undetermined. CDR1 and CDR2 from the germline V gene are LNHDA and SQIVND (reference sequence). With 1 base removed from V and 2 bases from J, the gap between germline ends came to 11 bases. CDR3 length: 15 amino acids.

This clone was detected many times. The chain couples TRBV5-1 to TRBJ2-2; D may match TRBD1 or TRBD2 (6 bases each). The V gene's germline CDR1 is SGHRS and CDR2 YFSETQ. CDR3 size: 16 residues. V was pared by 6 bases and J by 3 bases, with 18 bases between. For the CDR3, the DNA is TGCGCCAGCACGGTCCGGGGGCTGCTCGACACCGGGGAGCTGTTTTTT. This translates into CASTVRGLLDTGELFF.

This clone was observed many times. The chain joins TRBV29-1 to TRBJ2-7; a weak D match, TRBD2 (5 bases). The germline V gene encodes CDR1 SQVTM and CDR2 ANQGSEA. The CDR3 runs to 11 residues. The CDR3, as DNA: TGCGGACTGGTCGGGAACTACGAGCAGTACTTC. Its protein is CGLVGNYEQYF.

The chain uses TRBV6-1 and TRBJ1-2, with D possibly being TRBD1 (5 bases). Germline V CDR1 and CDR2: MNHNS, SASEGT. V was shortened by 6 bases and J by 8 bases, with 22 bases between the two germline ends. The CDR3 extends over 15 amino acids. CDR3 amino acids: CASSERIGDERGYTF. The CDR3, as DNA: TGTGCCAGCAGCGAGCGGATCGGGGACGAGAGGGGCTACACCTTC.

This clone was observed many times. The genes are TRBV10-3 and TRBJ1-5, with D unresolved. Per germline, CDR1 ENHRY and CDR2 SYGVKD. This CDR3 contains 14 residues. The ends were cut back, 1 base at V and 0 bases at J, with 4 bases in the middle. CDR3 DNA sequence: TGTGCCATCAGTGAGTTACATAGCAATCAGCCCCAGCATTTT. Translation: CAISELHSNQPQHF.